The next 19 T cell receptor beta chains were all read from a single sample in a study of technical replicates of blood from a few donors. Clones were sequenced by immunoSEQ multiplex PCR, and TCRdb holds only the in-frame ones, with some missing. This sample has under 85,000 clones, with approximately 92% found just once. The sequencing sample was made of T cells isolated from PBMCs. The receptors were sampled from a human donor in good health.

This chain links TRBV15 with TRBJ1-2, with D tentatively TRBD1 (5 bases). The CDR3 is made up of 14 amino acids. Germline V CDR1 and CDR2: LNHNV, YYDKDF (reference sequence). V was pared by 3 bases and J by 0 bases, with 8 bases between. CDR3 in DNA: TGTGCCACCAGCAGGCTGACAGCTAACTATGGCTACACCTTC. It yields the protein CATSRLTANYGYTF.

The chain carries TRBV27 and TRBJ2-7; D possibly corresponds to TRBD2 (6 bases). V was shortened by 5 bases and J by 1 base, with 15 bases between the two germline ends. Germline CDR1 reads MNHEY; CDR2 reads SMNVEV (reference sequence). The CDR3 covers 15 residues. The DNA of the CDR3 is TGTGCCAGCAGTGACCGGGACTCCCATTCCTACGAGCAGTACTTC. Protein product: CASSDRDSHSYEQYF.

The chain uses TRBV6-5 and TRBJ2-7, with 8 nucleotides matching TRBD1. CDR1 is MNHEY, CDR2 SVGAGI, per germline. The CDR3 length is 11 residues. Losses at the gene ends were 8 bases for V and 6 bases for J; bases not matched to a gene: 3. As DNA, the CDR3 is TGTGCCAGCGCTACAGGGGGCGAGCAGTACTTC. Its translation is CASATGGEQYF.

The V and J genes are TRBV7-6 and TRBJ2-5; no clear D gene. Trimming removed 1 base at V and 4 bases at J, with 10 bases between. The CDR3 length is 14 residues. Looked up from germline, CDR1 is SGHVS and CDR2 is FNYEAQ. The CDR3 spells CASSLVESLETQYF. The CDR3 DNA reads as TGTGCCAGCAGCTTAGTAGAAAGCTTAGAGACCCAGTACTTC.

The V and J genes are TRBV6-1 and TRBJ2-7; no clear D. V was shortened by 6 bases and J by 3 bases, with 6 bases between the two germline ends. This CDR3 has 11 amino acids. Germline V CDR1 and CDR2: MNHNS, SASEGT. The CDR3 here is CASRENYEQYF. The CDR3 coding sequence is TGTGCCAGCAGGGAGAACTACGAGCAGTACTTC.

This chain uses TRBV27 with TRBJ2-7, with 8 bases aligning to TRBD2. Germline trimming cut 6 bases from V and 0 bases from J; bases unmatched to any gene: 7. The CDR3 length is 15 residues. Germline CDR1 and CDR2: MNHEY and SMNVEV (reference sequence). CDR3: CASSRSGGDSYEQYF. CDR3 sequence (DNA): TGTGCCAGCAGCCGGAGCGGGGGCGACTCCTACGAGCAGTACTTC.

The CDR3 sequence: CASSIKARDTNRGIQPGANVLTF. Here the CDR3 DNA reads TGTGCCAGTAGTATTAAGGCCCGAGACACAAACAGGGGAATTCAACCTGGGGCCAACGTCCTGACTTTC. The genes are TRBV19 and TRBJ2-6; 7 bases align to TRBD1. Germline assignment: CDR1 LNHDA and CDR2 SQIVND (reference sequence). The CDR3 runs to 23 residues. The V segment lost 3 bases and the J segment 2 bases; nucleotides outside the gene matches: 25.

This chain links TRBV27 with TRBJ2-1; 7 nucleotides match TRBD1. V dropped 5 bases and J dropped 4; count of bases not matched to a gene: 8. The germline CDR1 and CDR2 sequences are MNHEY and SMNVEV (reference sequence). This CDR3 contains 15 residues. CDR3 loop: CASSVGTDTYNEQFF. The CDR3 nucleotides read TGTGCCAGCAGTGTCGGGACAGATACTTACAATGAGCAGTTCTTC.

This chain links TRBV28 with TRBJ1-1; D might be TRBD1 (5 bases). Trimming cost V 6 bases and J 4 bases, with 18 bases left between them. This CDR3 has 15 residues. Germline lookup yields CDR1 MDHEN and CDR2 SYDVKM. The CDR3, as DNA: TGTGCCAGCAGCCCGCCTGGGGGGGTAAGCACTGAAGCTTTCTTT. Protein: CASSPPGGVSTEAFF.

The chain carries TRBV9 and TRBJ2-3; 11 nucleotides agree with TRBD2. V was clipped by 4 bases and J by 5 bases; unmatched bases: 3. The CDR3 has 14 residues. The germline CDR1 and CDR2 sequences are SGDLS and YYNGEE. The CDR3 DNA reads TGTGCCAGCAGCTTTGGACTAGCGGGAGATACGCAGTATTTT. It is translated as CASSFGLAGDTQYF.

The V and J genes are TRBV9 and TRBJ2-1; TRBD1 matches 8 bases. V gave up 6 bases and J gave up 2 bases; unmatched junction bases: 10. The CDR3 is 16 amino acids. Germline CDR1 is SGDLS and CDR2 is YYNGEE. Here the CDR3 DNA reads TGTGCCAGCACCGCCACAGGGGGTGGAACCTACAATGAGCAGTTCTTC. Its translation: CASTATGGGTYNEQFF.

The chain joins TRBV15 to TRBJ2-5; D possibly corresponds to TRBD2 (6 bases). The germline V gene encodes CDR1 LNHNV and CDR2 YYDKDF (reference sequence). CDR3 length equals 14 residues. V gave up 2 bases and J gave up 5 bases, with 12 bases separating them. The CDR3 region has the DNA TGTGCCACCAGCAGATTAGCGGCGGGGGAGACCCAGTACTTC. Translation: CATSRLAAGETQYF.

The chain couples TRBV28 to TRBJ1-2; possibly TRBD1 for D (5 bases). CDR1 MDHEN and CDR2 SYDVKM come from the germline V gene. Trimming left V 1 base short and J 4 bases short, with 10 bases between. The CDR3 totals 14 residues. CDR3 DNA: TGTGCCAGCAGTTTATCCGGGGGAATCTATGGCTACACCTTC. Translated, it gives CASSLSGGIYGYTF.

This chain joins TRBV10-2 and TRBJ1-2; 10 bases map to TRBD1. Germline-derived CDR1 and CDR2 are WSHSY and SAAADI. The CDR3 spans 15 residues. V shed 3 bases and J 6 bases; nucleotides not matched to a gene: 7. CDR3 in amino acids: CASSERTGGMDGYTF. The CDR3 nucleotides read TGCGCCAGCAGTGAACGGACAGGGGGGATGGATGGCTACACCTTC.

The V and J genes are TRBV10-2 and TRBJ2-7; D possibly corresponds to TRBD1 (6 bases). Germline assignment: CDR1 WSHSY and CDR2 SAAADI. Trimming took off 5 bases at V and 1 base at J, with 9 bases between the two ends. The CDR3 has 13 residues. This CDR3 is CASSSTGSYEQYF. The CDR3 DNA follows: TGCGCCAGCAGTTCCACAGGGTCCTACGAGCAGTACTTC.

The chain carries TRBV28 and TRBJ2-3; D unclear. The V gene lost 4 bases and the J gene lost 5 bases, with 10 bases spanning the gap. The CDR3 consists of 13 residues. CDR1 is MDHEN, CDR2 SYDVKM, per germline. The CDR3 sequence is CASSSPSVDTQYF. The CDR3 nucleotides are TGTGCCAGCAGTTCCCCCTCAGTAGATACGCAGTATTTT.

V and J are TRBV5-6 and TRBJ1-1; D is unresolved. The V gene's germline CDR1 is SGHDT and CDR2 YYEEEE. V gave up 3 bases and J gave up 1 base, with 22 bases separating them. The CDR3 consists of 18 residues. DNA of the CDR3: TGTGCCAGCAGCTCCGATGGACCGGGAGGGTTCTCGAACACTGAAGCTTTCTTT. It translates to CASSSDGPGGFSNTEAFF.

V and J are TRBV15 and TRBJ2-3; weak D call: TRBD2 (5 bases). The CDR3 covers 15 residues. V was cut by 5 bases and J by 0 bases, with 12 bases left in between. Germline V gives CDR1 LNHNV, CDR2 YYDKDF (reference sequence). The CDR3 bases are TGTGCCACCAGCTTGGAGGTGGCTAGCACAGATACGCAGTATTTT. This codes for CATSLEVASTDTQYF. Based on the CDR3 plus reference TRBV15 and TRBJ2-3, the full variable domain is DAMVIQNPRYQVTQFGKPVTLSCSQTLNHNVMYWYQQKSSQAPKLLFHYYDKDFNNEADTPDNFQSRRPNTSFCFLDIRSPGLGDTAMYLCATSLEVASTDTQYFGPGTRLTVL.

The DNA for the CDR3 is TGTGCCAGTAGTATCCAGACAGGGGGCGCAGGCTATGGCTACACCTTC. This codes for CASSIQTGGAGYGYTF. This chain uses TRBV19 with TRBJ1-2; 10 bases map to TRBD1. Per germline, CDR1 LNHDA and CDR2 SQIVND (reference sequence). The CDR3 contains 16 residues. J gave up 4 bases and V 3 bases, and 8 bases lay outside the gene matches.